By share of the sample, the clone carrying this T cell receptor (beta chain) is medium-sized. Its target is unknown. Purified naive CD4+ T cells were depleted of CD25+ Tregs. In TCRdb, the multiplex PCR reads were re-called with MiXCR into one record per CDR3 protein. In the table there are 1,000 or so distinct CDR3 sequences, approximately 5.2% of which are singletons. Overall study results and limits: Tumor Tregs overlapped most with tumor, then blood, naive CD4+ cells. Tumor memory CD4+ T cell TCR gene usage was found to cluster with blood and lymph node memory CD4+ cells and with lymph node naive CD4+ cells.

The receptor was derived from a female donor with breast cancer. The sample was tumor-infiltrating naive CD4+ T cells sorted from the breast tumor. The subset: naive CD4+ T cells, CD4+CD45RA+CD25-.

The CDR3 DNA is TGTGCCAGCAGCCGAGACAGGCGAGGGAATGGCTACACCTTC. It translates to CASSRDRRGNGYTF. V gene TRBV12-3 or TRBV12-4 combines with J gene TRBJ1-2, with D possibly TRBD1 on 6 matching bases. V was shortened by 6 bases and J by 6 bases, with 17 bases between the two germline ends. The CDR3 has 14 amino acids.